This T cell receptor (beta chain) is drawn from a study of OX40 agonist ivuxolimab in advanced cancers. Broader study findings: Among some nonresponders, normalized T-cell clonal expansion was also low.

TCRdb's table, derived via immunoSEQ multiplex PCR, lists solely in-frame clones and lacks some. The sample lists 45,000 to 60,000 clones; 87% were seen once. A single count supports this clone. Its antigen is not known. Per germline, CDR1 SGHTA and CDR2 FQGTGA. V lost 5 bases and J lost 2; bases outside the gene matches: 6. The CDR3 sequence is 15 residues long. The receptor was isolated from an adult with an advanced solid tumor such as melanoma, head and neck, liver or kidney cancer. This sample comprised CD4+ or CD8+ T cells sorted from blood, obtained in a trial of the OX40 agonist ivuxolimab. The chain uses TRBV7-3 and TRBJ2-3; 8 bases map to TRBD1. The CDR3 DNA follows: TGTGCCAGCAGCCGAGACAGGGGCAACACAGATACGCAGTATTTT. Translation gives CASSRDRGNTDTQYF.